The 29 T cell receptor beta chains given below trace back to one sample, sequenced in a study of blood T cells in healthy people across ages. Primed by a sample-barcoded 5' primer and a J-beta primer mix, a second PCR proceeded for 7 to 11 cycles. TCRdb reanalysed the 5' RACE reads using MiXCR and keeps one entry per CDR3 protein. The sample consists of about 1 million distinct CDR3 sequences, less than 50% of them appearing once. Input material: blood. These receptors all come from a woman between 55 and 75 years old in good health.

CDR3 DNA: TGTGCCAGCAGCGTAAGTCACGGTACCTACGAGCAGTACTTC. Translating it yields CASSVSHGTYEQYF. The gene calls are TRBV9 and TRBJ2-7; D gene ambiguous. The CDR3 is made up of 14 amino acids. V shed 1 base and J shed 2 bases, with 10 bases lying between them. Germline V gene sequence: CDR1 SGDLS, CDR2 YYNGEE. The full variable domain, rest sourced from reference TRBV9 and TRBJ2-7, is DSGVTQTPKHLITATGQRVTLRCSPRSGDLSVYWYQQSLDQGLQFLIQYYNGEERAKGNILERFSAQQFPDLHSELNLSSLELGDSALYFCASSVSHGTYEQYFGPGTRLTVT.

The CDR3 loop is CASGSSGRAVDEQYF. DNA for the CDR3: TGTGCCAGCGGCTCGAGTGGCAGGGCAGTGGACGAGCAGTACTTC. The V gene is TRBV7-2, the J gene TRBJ2-4, with a weak D call TRBD1 (5 bases). The J call may not be correct, given that the DNA end is closer to TRBJ2-7. The length of the CDR3 is 15 residues. Germline CDR1 SGHTA, CDR2 FQGNSA.

This clonotype was counted between two and nine times. This chain links TRBV10-3 with TRBJ1-2; possibly TRBD1 for D (6 bases). Trimming pared 3 bases from V and 5 bases from J, leaving 13 bases between. CDR3 length: 14 amino acids. Per germline, CDR1 ENHRY and CDR2 SYGVKD. CDR3 DNA: TGTGCCATCAGTGAACCAGGGGAAGGGTATGGCTACACCTTC. It yields the protein CAISEPGEGYGYTF.

This clonotype has a count of ten or more. This chain connects TRBV29-1 to TRBJ2-3, with TRBD1 as a possible D gene (5 bases). Trimming pared 7 bases from V and 2 bases from J, leaving 16 bases between. Germline CDR1 SQVTM, CDR2 ANQGSEA. CDR3 length equals 14 residues. This CDR3 is CSGIQGNPTDTQYF. The CDR3 DNA reads as TGCAGCGGGATCCAGGGAAACCCCACAGATACGCAGTATTTT.

Only a few counts were recorded for this clonotype. This chain uses TRBV20-1 with TRBJ2-1; 11 nucleotides align to TRBD2. This CDR3 is built from 14 residues. Germline CDR1 and CDR2: DFQATT and SNEGSKA (reference sequence). J lost 7 bases, V lost 5 bases, and 7 bases had no gene match. The CDR3, as DNA: TGCAGTGCTTTTAGCGGGAGGGCCCGTAATGAGCAGTTCTTC. This translates into CSAFSGRARNEQFF.

The CDR3, as DNA: TGCAGTGCTACATTAGCGGGGGCCTACAATGAGCAGTTCTTC. As protein: CSATLAGAYNEQFF. V is TRBV20-1 and J is TRBJ2-1; TRBD2 matches 9 bases. Germline CDR1 DFQATT, CDR2 SNEGSKA (reference sequence). The CDR3 loop spans 14 amino acids. After removal of 4 bases from V and 2 bases from J, the junction contained 3 bases not matched to a gene.

This chain joins TRBV12-3 or TRBV12-4 and TRBJ1-5; D ambiguous. The CDR3 has 15 amino acids. The V gene lost 3 bases and the J gene lost 2 bases, with 11 bases spanning the gap. CDR3 coding DNA: TGTGCCAGCAGTTTTCGTGCGGGCGGCAATCAGCCCCAGCATTTT. This translates into CASSFRAGGNQPQHF.

This chain joins TRBV9 and TRBJ1-6; possible D gene TRBD1, 5 bases. Germline lookup yields CDR1 SGDLS and CDR2 YYNGEE. V was clipped by 2 bases and J by 3 bases, with 9 bases between them. This CDR3 region has 15 residues. CDR3 residues: CASSVGDDYNSPLHF. The CDR3 nucleotides read TGTGCCAGCAGCGTGGGGGACGACTATAATTCACCCCTCCACTTT. The whole variable domain, filled in from reference TRBV9 and TRBJ1-6, reads DSGVTQTPKHLITATGQRVTLRCSPRSGDLSVYWYQQSLDQGLQFLIQYYNGEERAKGNILERFSAQQFPDLHSELNLSSLELGDSALYFCASSVGDDYNSPLHFGNGTRLTVT.

This chain joins TRBV7-9 and TRBJ2-5; D call uncertain. The CDR3 spans 14 residues. Trimming removed 2 bases from V and 1 base from J, with 8 bases in between. Germline assignment: CDR1 SEHNR and CDR2 FQNEAQ (reference sequence). The DNA of the CDR3 is TGTGCCAGCAGCTTACCCCCAGGCCAAGAGACCCAGTACTTC. Its protein is CASSLPPGQETQYF.

The rearrangement joins TRBV14 to TRBJ2-4; no firm D call. Germline V gene data show CDR1 as SGHDN and CDR2 as FVKESK. The CDR3 is 16 amino acids. Trimming pared 3 bases from V and 0 bases from J, leaving 12 bases between. CDR3 region: CASSHNNWVAKNIQYF. The CDR3 DNA follows: TGTGCCAGCAGCCATAATAACTGGGTAGCCAAAAACATTCAGTACTTC.

The CDR3, as DNA: TGCAGCGCAAGGCTACAGGGGGCGGGTGAGCAGTACTTC. Protein product: CSARLQGAGEQYF. The chain has TRBV29-1 and TRBJ2-7, with 9 bases matching TRBD1. Germline V CDR1 and CDR2: SQVTM, ANQGSEA. V lost 7 bases and J lost 7; bases outside the gene matches: 11. This CDR3 has 13 residues.

This clonotype was seen only once. The chain couples TRBV6-5 to TRBJ1-4, with 8 bases fitting TRBD1. This CDR3 comprises 14 residues. The V gene's germline CDR1 is MNHEY and CDR2 SVGAGI. Trimming cost V 5 bases and J 7 bases; bases outside gene matches: 6. CDR3: CASSDGQGGEKLFF. The CDR3, as DNA: TGTGCCAGCAGTGATGGACAGGGAGGTGAAAAACTGTTTTTT.

Only a few counts were recorded for this clonotype. The chain couples TRBV5-1 to TRBJ2-7; D is possibly TRBD1 (6 bases). Germline V gives CDR1 SGHRS, CDR2 YFSETQ. This CDR3 is 14 amino acids long. V lost 0 bases to trimming and J lost 10 bases, with 17 bases between them. The CDR3 sequence is CASSLDRVEEAQYF. CDR3 DNA sequence: TGCGCCAGCAGCTTGGACAGGGTGGAAGAGGCCCAGTACTTC.

V and J are TRBV7-3 and TRBJ2-5, with 14 positions matching TRBD2. From germline, CDR1 is SGHTA and CDR2 FQGTGA. The trim removed 5 bases at V and 4 bases at J, leaving 6 bases unmatched. The CDR3 is made up of 16 amino acids. CDR3 region: CASSPMTSGRAETQYF. CDR3 nucleotides: TGTGCCAGCAGCCCCATGACTAGCGGGAGGGCAGAGACCCAGTACTTC.

About this clonotype itself: This may arise from a read error, as a much more abundant clone is one base away. The chain links TRBV12-3 or TRBV12-4 to TRBJ2-7; 11 bases agree with TRBD2. V gave up 6 bases and J gave up 5 bases; unmatched junction bases: 6. CDR3 size: 14 residues. CDR3 nucleotides: TGTGCCAGCAGCACTAGCGGGAGATTAGACGAGCAGTACTTC. Translation gives CASSTSGRLDEQYF.

The chain links TRBV5-5 to TRBJ2-7, with no clear D. The J call may be wrong; the DNA end is better matched by TRBJ2-5. The CDR3 sequence is 13 residues long. Germline V gives CDR1 SGHKS, CDR2 YYEKEE (reference sequence). In nucleotides, the CDR3 is TGTGCCAGCAGCTGGCCCCACAAAGAGACCCAGTACTTC. Protein: CASSWPHKETQYF.

This chain uses TRBV4-2 with TRBJ2-7; 12 nucleotides line up with TRBD2. Germline assignment: CDR1 LGHNA and CDR2 YNFKEQ. Trimming cost V 6 bases and J 3 bases; bases outside gene matches: 15. This CDR3 spans 18 amino acids. CDR3 bases: TGTGCCAGCAGACCCAGACTAGCGGGAGCCCTTGGGAACTACGAGCAGTACTTC. Its protein product is CASRPRLAGALGNYEQYF.

With regard to this clonotype: It may be a read error: a sequence one base away is much more abundant. The chain employs TRBV14 and TRBJ2-1; 10 bases align to TRBD1. This CDR3 comprises 14 residues. Looked up from germline, CDR1 is SGHDN and CDR2 is FVKESK. Trimming at V came to 3 bases and at J to 6 bases, leaving 2 bases not matched to a gene. The DNA for the CDR3 is TGTGCCAGCAGCCAGGGACAGGGGTCCAATGAGCAGTTCTTC. It encodes CASSQGQGSNEQFF. Looking up the rest from reference TRBV14 and TRBJ2-1 gives the full variable domain: EAGVTQFPSHSVIEKGQTVTLRCDPISGHDNLYWYRRVMGKEIKFLLHFVKESKQDESGMPNNRFLAERTGGTYSTLKVQPAELEDSGVYFCASSQGQGSNEQFFGPGTRLTVL.

This clonotype showed up just a few times. The J gene is TRBJ2-1, the V gene TRBV20-1; D call uncertain. The CDR3 totals 16 residues. The V end lost 0 bases, the J end lost 5 bases, and 17 bases lay between the germline ends. Germline CDR1 and CDR2: DFQATT and SNEGSKA (reference sequence). The CDR3 loop is CSARDASDGQNNEQFF. The DNA for the CDR3 is TGCAGTGCTAGAGATGCCAGCGATGGTCAGAACAATGAGCAGTTCTTC.

This rearrangement joins TRBV19 to TRBJ2-5, with 9 bases lining up with TRBD1. Near its end, the DNA agrees better with TRBJ2-7, so the J call may be wrong. The germline V gene has CDR1 LNHDA and CDR2 SQIVND (reference sequence). This CDR3 has 14 amino acids. The CDR3 DNA follows: TGTGCCAGTAGTCTAGGACAGGGGCCTGACGAGCAGTACTTC. This codes for CASSLGQGPDEQYF.

This clonotype showed up just a few times. CDR3 residues: CASSYLTSGNSYNEQFF. DNA of the CDR3: TGTGCCAGCAGTTACCTGACTAGCGGGAACTCCTACAATGAGCAGTTCTTC. The chain joins TRBV6-5 to TRBJ2-1; the match to TRBD2 covers 11 bases. J gave up 0 bases and V 2 bases, and 3 bases lay outside the gene matches. Per the germline V gene, CDR1 is MNHEY and CDR2 is SVGAGI. The CDR3 extends over 17 amino acids.

The V call is TRBV5-5, the J call TRBJ2-4; 12 bases agree with TRBD1. The CDR3 spans 17 residues. Germline CDR1 is SGHKS and CDR2 is YYEKEE (reference sequence). V was pared by 5 bases and J by 0 bases, with 6 bases of the junction left unmatched. The CDR3 region has the DNA TGTGCCAGCAGAGGGACAGGGGGCCCGTTAGCCAAAAACATTCAGTACTTC. Its translation is CASRGTGGPLAKNIQYF.

This clonotype was seen a few times. The J gene is TRBJ2-5, the V gene TRBV9; no clear D. In germline, CDR1 is SGDLS, CDR2 YYNGEE. The CDR3 is made up of 12 amino acids. The V end lost 4 bases, the J end lost 11 bases, and 15 bases lay between the germline ends. The CDR3: CASSPGAREQYF. The DNA for the CDR3 is TGTGCCAGCAGCCCCGGAGCGCGAGAGCAGTACTTC.

This clonotype was seen only a few times. The chain combines TRBV10-3 with TRBJ2-1; 8 bases agree with TRBD2. This CDR3 has 17 residues. V lost 5 bases and J lost 2; bases outside the gene matches: 11. Germline lookup yields CDR1 ENHRY and CDR2 SYGVKD. The CDR3, as DNA: TGTGCCATCAGTTCGGTCCGAGAGGGACTAGCCTACAATGAGCAGTTCTTC. This encodes CAISSVREGLAYNEQFF.

There are a few counts of this clonotype. DNA of the CDR3: TGTGCCAGCGGGGAATACAGGGATTCCTACGAGCAGTACTTC. It specifies CASGEYRDSYEQYF. J is TRBJ2-7 and V is TRBV2; the D gene is possibly TRBD1 (6 bases). Trimming left V 8 bases short and J 1 base short, with 15 bases between. CDR3 size: 14 residues. Germline CDR1 and CDR2: SNHLY and FYNNEI.

The J gene is TRBJ1-1, the V gene TRBV5-1; 7 bases fit TRBD1. The CDR3 runs to 14 residues. Germline V gene lookup returns CDR1 SGHRS and CDR2 YFSETQ. J gave up 1 base and V 3 bases, and 3 bases lay outside the gene matches. CDR3: CASSYGQANTEAFF. In DNA, the CDR3 is TGCGCCAGCAGCTACGGACAGGCGAACACTGAAGCTTTCTTT. Based on the CDR3 plus reference TRBV5-1 and TRBJ1-1, the full variable domain is KAGVTQTPRYLIKTRGQQVTLSCSPISGHRSVSWYQQTPGQGLQFLFEYFSETQRNKGNFPGRFSGRQFSNSRSEMNVSTLELGDSALYLCASSYGQANTEAFFGQGTRLTVV.

Remarks on this clonotype: One junction end disagrees with the germline gene, perhaps due to a read error. This sequence joins TRBV3-1 and TRBJ2-7; unclear D gene. The CDR3 has 14 amino acids. Germline values: CDR1 LGHDT, CDR2 YNNKEL (reference sequence). CDR3 bases: TGTGCCAGCAGCCAAGATTGGCGGCATTACGAGCAGTACTTT. It codes for CASSQDWRHYEQYF.

The CDR3 region is CSASGGFPDTQYF. The CDR3 nucleotides read TGCAGTGCCTCCGGGGGGTTCCCAGATACGCAGTATTTT. The rearrangement links TRBV20-1 to TRBJ2-3; 7 bases agree with TRBD2. The CDR3 extends over 13 amino acids. The V gene end was trimmed by 6 bases and the J gene end by 4 bases; junction bases not matched to a gene: 7. Germline V lookup: CDR1 DFQATT, CDR2 SNEGSKA (reference sequence).

A few counts support this clonotype. V usage is TRBV3-1 and J usage is TRBJ1-1; 8 positions match TRBD1. This CDR3 has 12 residues. Trimming cost V 7 bases and J 6 bases; bases outside gene matches: 4. Germline lookup yields CDR1 LGHDT and CDR2 YNNKEL (reference sequence). The CDR3 spells CASTDRVAEAFF. The CDR3 coding sequence is TGTGCCAGCACGGACAGGGTTGCTGAAGCTTTCTTT. Complete variable domain (other parts from reference TRBV3-1 and TRBJ1-1): DTAVSQTPKYLVTQMGNDKSIKCEQNLGHDTMYWYKQDSKKFLKIMFSYNNKELIINETVPNRFSPKSPDKAHLNLHINSLELGDSAVYFCASTDRVAEAFFGQGTRLTVV.